The 14 T cell receptor beta chains listed next were all sequenced from one sample in a study of T cells after yellow fever vaccination (dated by TCRdb to between 2018 and 2020). The treatment or condition label for this specimen denotes: live attenuated yellow fever vaccine strain. Libraries were prepared through 5' RACE. For sequencing, an Illumina NovaSeq 6000 was employed. TCRdb reprocessed the public reads (quality trimming at Q25 with fastp, clone calling with MiXCR) and kept in-frame beta chains. Each CDR3 protein gets just one entry, which takes the most common genes and DNA from the rows behind it. The sample data list hundreds of thousands of distinct CDR3 sequences, and over 15% of these were observed just once. The leading ten clones occupy 18% of the sample. This specimen was PBMCs, taken before the yellow fever booster vaccination. The receptors were sampled from a man aged 18 to 29 who received the YFV17D yellow fever vaccine.

The chain uses TRBV7-3 and TRBJ2-1; 10 bases map to TRBD2. The CDR3 is made up of 15 amino acids. Germline V gives CDR1 SGHTA, CDR2 FQGTGA. The V and J ends lost 3 bases and 2 bases, in that order; junction bases with no gene match: 1. The CDR3 DNA is TGTGCCAGCAGCTTCCTAGCGGGGGCCTACAATGAGCAGTTCTTC. Amino acid sequence: CASSFLAGAYNEQFF.

This clonotype was detected many times. The chain combines TRBV4-3 with TRBJ2-2, with D hard to call. V was trimmed by 0 bases and J by 6 bases, leaving 2 bases between them. The CDR3 sequence is 12 residues long. Per the germline V gene, CDR1 is LGHNA and CDR2 is YSLEER. In nucleotides, the CDR3 is TGCGCCAGCAGCCAAGATCCCGGGGAGCTGTTTTTT. Translation gives CASSQDPGELFF.

The CDR3 DNA is TGTGCCAGCAGTTGGGGGAGGGGGACTGAAGCTTTCTTT. Its translation: CASSWGRGTEAFF. The V and J genes are TRBV28 and TRBJ1-1; tentatively, D is TRBD1 (6 bases). Per germline, CDR1 MDHEN and CDR2 SYDVKM. This CDR3 region has 13 residues. The V end lost 4 bases, the J end lost 5 bases, and 11 bases lay between the germline ends.

This clonotype was detected many times. The rearrangement links TRBV5-1 to TRBJ2-2; weak D call: TRBD1 (6 bases). Trimming shortened V by 0 bases and J by 6 bases, and 15 bases separated the two germline ends. Germline lookup yields CDR1 SGHRS and CDR2 YFSETQ. The CDR3 runs to 16 residues. The CDR3 DNA sequence: TGCGCCAGCAGCTTGGTAGCAGGGGCCGGGGCCGGGGAGCTGTTTTTT. As protein: CASSLVAGAGAGELFF.

This clonotype has only a few counts. The rearrangement links TRBV30 to TRBJ2-2; D call uncertain. Trimming took 2 bases from V and 6 from J, leaving 16 bases between them. This CDR3 has 15 amino acids. Germline-derived CDR1 and CDR2 are GTSNPN and SVGIG (reference sequence). In DNA, the CDR3 is TGTGCCTGGAGTAGGGCAGGATATTTTCCCGGGGAGCTGTTTTTT. Its protein is CAWSRAGYFPGELFF.

The chain links TRBV11-2 to TRBJ2-5; 8 bases align to TRBD2. Unmatched junction bases numbered 4, after V lost 3 bases and J lost 1 base. CDR3 length: 15 amino acids. The germline V gene has CDR1 SGHAT and CDR2 FQNNGV. The CDR3 sequence is CASSFFAGGQETQYF. CDR3 nucleotides: TGTGCCAGCAGCTTTTTTGCGGGGGGCCAAGAGACCCAGTACTTC.

This clonotype was counted a few times. This sequence joins TRBV18 and TRBJ2-2; no clear D. Germline V gene lookup returns CDR1 KGHSH and CDR2 LQKENI. This CDR3 has 14 amino acids. Trimming cost V 2 bases and J 1 base, with 5 bases left between them. This CDR3 reads CASSPVGNTGELFF. DNA of the CDR3: TGTGCCAGCTCACCAGTTGGGAACACCGGGGAGCTGTTTTTT.

This clonotype was counted many times. The rearrangement uses TRBV29-1 and TRBJ2-1; 9 nucleotides match TRBD1. J gave up 5 bases and V 3 bases, and 2 bases lay outside the gene matches. CDR1 and CDR2 (germline): SQVTM, ANQGSEA. The CDR3 is 13 amino acids. CDR3 sequence: CSVDRQGDNEQFF. CDR3 nucleotides: TGCAGCGTTGACCGACAGGGGGACAATGAGCAGTTCTTC.

This clonotype came up once. This chain links TRBV21-1 with TRBJ1-3; the D call in the table, TRBD1, was not verified against the DNA. TRBV21-1 is a pseudogene. This CDR3 spans 18 amino acids. In DNA, the CDR3 is TGTGCCAGCACGACAAACAGGGGACGGTCTTTTTCTGGAAACACCATATATTTT. Protein: CASTTNRGRSFSGNTIYF.

The chain couples TRBV27 to TRBJ2-7; D tentatively reads TRBD1 or TRBD2 (6 bases each). This CDR3 has 15 residues. Looked up from germline, CDR1 is MNHEY and CDR2 is SMNVEV (reference sequence). With 6 bases removed from V and 2 bases from J, the gap between germline ends came to 17 bases. The CDR3 here is CASRNAGHRTYEQYF. In nucleotides, the CDR3 is TGTGCCAGCAGAAACGCGGGACACCGAACCTACGAGCAGTACTTC.

The chain is built from TRBV7-2 and TRBJ1-5, with 8 bases that match TRBD1. The germline V gene encodes CDR1 SGHTA and CDR2 FQGNSA. This CDR3 spans 15 amino acids. Germline trimming cut 5 bases from V and 11 bases from J; bases unmatched to any gene: 14. This CDR3 reads CASSLAQGAGGAQHF. The CDR3 DNA reads as TGTGCCAGCAGCCTCGCCCAGGGGGCGGGTGGGGCCCAGCATTTT.

This clonotype was recorded at least ten times. The rearrangement uses TRBV7-8 and TRBJ2-3; tentatively, D is TRBD2 (5 bases). Germline CDR1 reads SGHVS; CDR2 reads FQNEAQ. Trimming removed 1 base at V and 3 bases at J, with 11 bases between. This CDR3 region has 15 residues. CDR3 nucleotide sequence: TGTGCCAGCAGCTTAGGCGGCGGAGGTACAGATACGCAGTATTTT. It specifies CASSLGGGGTDTQYF.

The V gene is TRBV7-2, the J gene TRBJ1-6, with D unresolved. This CDR3 comprises 13 residues. Per germline, CDR1 SGHTA and CDR2 FQGNSA. Trimming removed 3 bases at V and 3 bases at J, with 3 bases between. CDR3 nucleotide sequence: TGTGCCAGCAGCTTCCTCTATAATTCACCCCTCCACTTT. It codes for CASSFLYNSPLHF.

A single count supports this clonotype. This chain connects TRBV19 to TRBJ2-1; possible D gene TRBD1, 5 bases. The germline V gene encodes CDR1 LNHDA and CDR2 SQIVND (reference sequence). Trimming removed 3 bases from V and 3 bases from J, with 12 bases in between. This CDR3 spans 15 amino acids. CDR3 DNA: TGTGCCAGTAGTATTGGCAGGGATCACTACAATGAGCAGTTCTTC. Translation: CASSIGRDHYNEQFF.